This record concerns one T cell receptor (beta chain) sequence. This sample was taken from a study of T-cell reconstitution after alpha-beta-depleted transplantation in children. V was pared by 0 bases and J by 2 bases, with 16 bases between. The CDR3 runs to 16 residues. In germline, CDR1 is DFQATT, CDR2 SNEGSKA (reference sequence). Unique molecular identifiers were incorporated when the TCRbeta library was constructed. TCRdb fed the PCR reads into MiXCR, producing one record per CDR3 protein. The top ten hold over 0.95% of the sample, which has hundreds of thousands of distinct CDR3 sequences, 16% seen once.

The J gene is TRBJ1-2, the V gene TRBV20-1; D might be TRBD1 (5 bases). The TCR originated in a human donor who donated a stem cell graft to a child with acute myeloid leukemia. Material: PBMCs from the stem cell graft donor, obtained from the stem cell graft. CDR3 in DNA: TGCAGTGCTAGAGAGGGGAGAGGGGAAGTAAACTATGGCTACACCTTC. It is translated as CSAREGRGEVNYGYTF.